The 31 T cell receptor beta chains reported below all come from one sample, sequenced in a study of cytomegalovirus exposure and HLA in healthy donors. The PCR was carried out with 60 Vbeta primers and 13 Jbeta primers. Clones were sequenced by immunoSEQ multiplex PCR, and TCRdb holds only the in-frame ones, with some missing. Of over 80,000 clones listed, about 78% were seen once; the top ten hold roughly 3%. Sequenced: PBMCs. These TCRs come from a woman between 35 and 50 years old in good health and CMV-seronegative.

This clone was recorded only once. This chain's CDR3 is CASSPRDRVDWGPQHF. Written as DNA, the CDR3 is TGTGCCAGCAGCCCACGGGACAGGGTTGATTGGGGGCCCCAGCATTTT. V is TRBV21-1 and J is TRBJ1-5; TRBD1 is the table's D call, not checked against the DNA. TRBV21-1 has pseudogene status. This CDR3 is 16 amino acids long.

This clone was detected only a few times. The rearrangement links TRBV5-6 to TRBJ2-1, with 8 nucleotides matching TRBD2. Losses at the gene ends were 3 bases for V and 7 bases for J; bases not matched to a gene: 6. Germline V lookup: CDR1 SGHDT, CDR2 YYEEEE. CDR3 length: 14 residues. The CDR3 reads CASSWSGSWNEQFF. CDR3 DNA: TGTGCCAGCAGCTGGAGCGGGAGTTGGAATGAGCAGTTCTTC. The whole variable domain, remainder taken from reference TRBV5-6 and TRBJ2-1, is DAGVTQSPTHLIKTRGQQVTLRCSPKSGHDTVSWYQQALGQGPQFIFQYYEEEERQRGNFPDRFSGHQFPNYSSELNVNALLLGDSALYLCASSWSGSWNEQFFGPGTRLTVL.

Only a few counts were recorded for this clone. The J gene is TRBJ1-1, the V gene TRBV6-6, with unresolved D. Deletions cut 1 base from V and 1 base from J, with 7 bases between. The germline V gene encodes CDR1 MNHNY and CDR2 SVGAGI (reference sequence). The CDR3 runs to 14 residues. The chain's CDR3 is CASSYFPGNTEAFF. DNA for the CDR3: TGTGCCAGCAGTTACTTTCCCGGGAACACTGAAGCTTTCTTT.

V usage is TRBV10-3 and J usage is TRBJ1-6; the D is unclear. Germline V CDR1 and CDR2: ENHRY, SYGVKD. Trimming removed 7 bases at V and 7 bases at J, with 17 bases between. The CDR3 loop spans 15 amino acids. The CDR3 DNA follows: TGTGCCATCAAAGAGGCAGATACGCACAATTCACCCCTCCACTTT. Translating it yields CAIKEADTHNSPLHF.

This rearrangement joins TRBV4-3 to TRBJ1-2; the D is unclear. Germline V gives CDR1 LGHNA, CDR2 YSLEER. The CDR3 is 12 residues long. The V and J ends lost 5 bases and 7 bases respectively, with 11 bases between them. CDR3 sequence (DNA): TGCGCCAGCAGCGAGACGGGGTCTGGCTACACCTTC. Protein product: CASSETGSGYTF.

The chain links TRBV7-8 to TRBJ2-2; D gene unclear. The length of the CDR3 is 16 residues. V was shortened by 1 base and J by 1 base, with 10 bases between the two germline ends. Germline CDR1 SGHVS, CDR2 FQNEAQ. The CDR3 region is CASSLGLRLNTGELFF. Here the CDR3 DNA reads TGTGCCAGCAGCTTAGGGTTGCGGTTGAACACCGGGGAGCTGTTTTTT.

This clone was seen a handful of times. The V and J genes are TRBV5-1 and TRBJ1-1; D is unresolved. The CDR3 loop spans 14 amino acids. Trimming removed 0 bases from V and 1 base from J, with 7 bases in between. The germline V gene encodes CDR1 SGHRS and CDR2 YFSETQ. This CDR3 is CASSLVGKNTEAFF. DNA of the CDR3: TGCGCCAGCAGCTTGGTTGGCAAGAACACTGAAGCTTTCTTT.

This clone came up a few times. V gene TRBV5-6 combines with J gene TRBJ2-6; 8 bases are shared with TRBD1. CDR3 length: 17 amino acids. Germline loops: CDR1 SGHDT, CDR2 YYEEEE. J lost 1 base, V lost 0 bases, and 3 bases had no gene match. The CDR3 spells CASSLVTGASGANVLTF. DNA of the CDR3: TGTGCCAGCAGCTTGGTGACAGGGGCGTCTGGGGCCAACGTCCTGACTTTC.

The rearrangement uses TRBV28 and TRBJ2-3, with 12 positions matching TRBD2. V lost 5 bases and J lost 3; bases outside the gene matches: 6. This CDR3 spans 16 amino acids. CDR1 is MDHEN, CDR2 SYDVKM, per germline. The CDR3 spells CASSASTSGRTDTQYF. CDR3 DNA sequence: TGTGCCAGCAGTGCTTCGACTAGCGGGAGAACAGATACGCAGTATTTT.

The chain employs TRBV20-1 and TRBJ1-2; unclear D gene. Germline loops: CDR1 DFQATT, CDR2 SNEGSKA (reference sequence). The CDR3 contains 11 residues. Trimming left V 4 bases short and J 7 bases short, with 10 bases between. The CDR3 region is CSANEGFGYTF. CDR3 sequence (DNA): TGCAGTGCTAACGAGGGCTTTGGCTACACCTTC.

CDR3 in DNA: TGTGCCAGCAGCTTGAGTGGTAGCGGGAGTCCCACCGGGGAGCTGTTTTTT. Translating it yields CASSLSGSGSPTGELFF. This chain joins TRBV5-4 and TRBJ2-2, with TRBD2 matching over 9 bases. Trimming at V came to 1 base and at J to 4 bases, leaving 8 bases not matched to a gene. This CDR3 is 17 amino acids long. Germline V gene sequence: CDR1 SGHNT, CDR2 YYREEE (reference sequence).

The sample holds one count of this clone. The chain links TRBV19 to TRBJ2-4; TRBD2 aligns across 10 bases. V lost 4 bases and J lost 1; bases outside the gene matches: 10. Germline V gives CDR1 LNHDA, CDR2 SQIVND (reference sequence). The CDR3 runs to 18 residues. CDR3 region: CASSKLAGGVLAKNIQYF. The CDR3 DNA sequence: TGTGCCAGTAGTAAGTTAGCGGGAGGAGTTTTGGCCAAAAACATTCAGTACTTC.

The rearrangement links TRBV6-1 to TRBJ1-2; 8 nucleotides align to TRBD1. Germline-derived CDR1 and CDR2 are MNHNS and SASEGT. This CDR3 has 12 residues. Trimming removed 5 bases from V and 8 bases from J; junction bases left unmatched: 4. The chain's CDR3 is CASSLTGDGYTF. The CDR3 DNA is TGTGCCAGCAGTTTGACAGGGGACGGCTACACCTTC.

This chain links TRBV6-5 with TRBJ2-2; 7 bases line up with TRBD1. From germline, CDR1 is MNHEY and CDR2 SVGAGI. V trimming: 5 bases; J trimming: 7 bases; junction bases outside the gene matches: 10. The CDR3 length is 15 residues. Here the CDR3 reads CASSVRDSFVGELFF. The CDR3, as DNA: TGTGCCAGCAGTGTCCGGGACAGCTTTGTCGGGGAGCTGTTTTTT.

This clone has just one count. The gene calls are TRBV7-8 and TRBJ2-2; the D gene is possibly TRBD1 (6 bases). CDR3 size: 15 residues. Germline V CDR1 and CDR2: SGHVS, FQNEAQ. V shed 8 bases and J shed 0 bases, with 13 bases lying between them. CDR3 protein: CASGGRGSNTGELFF. CDR3 DNA sequence: TGTGCCAGCGGGGGCAGGGGCTCGAACACCGGGGAGCTGTTTTTT.

This chain joins TRBV9 and TRBJ2-1; 7 bases line up with TRBD2. V lost 0 bases and J lost 4; bases outside the gene matches: 7. The CDR3 runs 16 residues. Germline V gives CDR1 SGDLS, CDR2 YYNGEE. CDR3 amino acids: CASSVGLAALYNEQFF. CDR3 coding DNA: TGTGCCAGCAGCGTAGGGCTAGCGGCTTTATACAATGAGCAGTTCTTC.

The chain employs TRBV5-5 and TRBJ2-2, with a weak D call TRBD1 (6 bases). Per the germline V gene, CDR1 is SGHKS and CDR2 is YYEKEE (reference sequence). Trimming removed 0 bases from V and 0 bases from J, with 6 bases in between. The CDR3 runs 15 residues. The CDR3 is CASSLGTANTGELFF. CDR3 nucleotides: TGTGCCAGCAGCTTGGGGACAGCGAACACCGGGGAGCTGTTTTTT.

This chain connects TRBV5-1 to TRBJ2-7; tentative D call: TRBD2 (6 bases). CDR1 and CDR2 (germline): SGHRS, YFSETQ. Trimming shortened V by 4 bases and J by 1 base, and 15 bases separated the two germline ends. The CDR3 has 15 amino acids. The CDR3 coding sequence is TGCGCCAGCAGCAGATCGGAGGGTCGGTCCTACGAGCAGTACTTC. This codes for CASSRSEGRSYEQYF.

The genes are TRBV6-1 and TRBJ1-5; tentative D call: TRBD1 (5 bases). CDR3 length equals 15 residues. Germline CDR1 and CDR2: MNHNS and SASEGT. The germline V and J ends were trimmed by 6 bases and 0 bases, with 12 bases remaining between them. The CDR3, as DNA: TGTGCCAGCAGGGTGTCCAGGGATAGCAATCAGCCCCAGCATTTT. It specifies CASRVSRDSNQPQHF.

The chain is built from TRBV10-2 and TRBJ1-5; no reliable D call. The length of the CDR3 is 14 residues. Trimming pared 0 bases from V and 7 bases from J, leaving 10 bases between. Germline-derived CDR1 and CDR2 are WSHSY and SAAADI. CDR3 coding DNA: TGCGCCAGCAGTGAGTCGCCTTCGAGACAGCCCCAGCATTTT. Protein product: CASSESPSRQPQHF.

J is TRBJ2-7 and V is TRBV11-2; D ambiguous. The germline gives CDR1 SGHAT, CDR2 FQNNGV. The CDR3 is made up of 15 amino acids. The germline V and J ends were trimmed by 0 bases and 1 base, with 10 bases remaining between them. Written as DNA, the CDR3 is TGTGCCAGCAGCTTAGAGGGCAGATCGTCCTACGAGCAGTACTTC. Amino acid sequence: CASSLEGRSSYEQYF. Together with reference TRBV11-2 and TRBJ2-7, the CDR3 gives the full variable domain: EAGVAQSPRYKIIEKRQSVAFWCNPISGHATLYWYQQILGQGPKLLIQFQNNGVVDDSQLPKDRFSAERLKGVDSTLKIQPAKLEDSAVYLCASSLEGRSSYEQYFGPGTRLTVT.

This clone was detected only once. The rearrangement uses TRBV29-1 and TRBJ2-3, with TRBD2 matching over 12 bases. The V segment lost 4 bases and the J segment 0 bases; nucleotides outside the gene matches: 2. CDR1 is SQVTM, CDR2 ANQGSEA, per germline. The CDR3 loop spans 15 amino acids. CDR3 DNA sequence: TGCAGCGTTGGAGGGACTAGCGGGAGCACAGATACGCAGTATTTT. Residues: CSVGGTSGSTDTQYF.

V and J are TRBV11-2 and TRBJ2-2; TRBD2 matches 7 bases. CDR1 and CDR2 (germline): SGHAT, FQNNGV. The V segment lost 1 base and the J segment 7 bases; nucleotides outside the gene matches: 3. The CDR3 spans 14 residues. The CDR3 here is CASSLVRGGGELFF. The CDR3 DNA sequence: TGTGCCAGCAGCTTAGTCCGCGGGGGCGGGGAGCTGTTTTTT. Based on the CDR3 plus reference TRBV11-2 and TRBJ2-2, the full variable domain is EAGVAQSPRYKIIEKRQSVAFWCNPISGHATLYWYQQILGQGPKLLIQFQNNGVVDDSQLPKDRFSAERLKGVDSTLKIQPAKLEDSAVYLCASSLVRGGGELFFGEGSRLTVL.

DNA of the CDR3: TGTGCCAGCTCAATCGTCCTATACAATGAGCAGTTCTTC. Amino acids: CASSIVLYNEQFF. The J gene is TRBJ2-1, the V gene TRBV18; D gene ambiguous. Germline lookup yields CDR1 KGHSH and CDR2 LQKENI. Trimming left V 5 bases short and J 4 bases short, with 9 bases between. The CDR3 loop spans 13 amino acids.

The chain combines TRBV30 with TRBJ2-7; 11 bases are a match to TRBD2. The CDR3 runs to 17 residues. With 2 bases clipped from V and 7 bases from J, the junction kept 16 bases outside the gene matches. The germline V gene has CDR1 GTSNPN and CDR2 SVGIG (reference sequence). CDR3 sequence: CAWSSNLAGGRPGEQYF. The CDR3 DNA reads as TGTGCCTGGAGTTCTAACCTAGCGGGAGGCCGTCCGGGAGAGCAGTACTTC.

Only a few counts were recorded for this clone. CDR3 sequence reads: CASRARTGMSQPQHF. For the CDR3, the DNA is TGTGCCAGCAGGGCCAGGACAGGGATGAGTCAGCCCCAGCATTTT. The chain couples TRBV6-6 to TRBJ1-5; 8 nucleotides line up with TRBD1. This CDR3 has 15 residues. CDR1 is MNHNY, CDR2 SVGAGI, per germline (reference sequence). Trimming took 6 bases from V and 6 from J; bases not matched to a gene: 10.

The table lists this clone with a count of one. This chain uses TRBV29-1 with TRBJ2-5, with D perhaps matching TRBD2 (5 bases). The CDR3 spans 12 residues. Germline V gives CDR1 SQVTM, CDR2 ANQGSEA. Trimming left V 5 bases short and J 3 bases short, with 10 bases between. The CDR3 nucleotides read TGCAGCGTTTCAGGAGGTGAAGAGACCCAGTACTTC. The encoded protein is CSVSGGEETQYF.

The rearrangement links TRBV7-9 to TRBJ2-1; 14 bases agree with TRBD2. This CDR3 spans 19 amino acids. Germline V lookup: CDR1 SEHNR, CDR2 FQNEAQ (reference sequence). V lost 1 base, J lost 0 bases, and 5 bases stayed unmatched. CDR3 nucleotide sequence: TGTGCCAGCAGCTTAGGGACTAGCGGGAGGTCGAGCTCCTACAATGAGCAGTTCTTC. Protein product: CASSLGTSGRSSSYNEQFF. Filled out from reference TRBV7-9 and TRBJ2-1, the complete variable domain reads DTGVSQNPRHKITKRGQNVTFRCDPISEHNRLYWYRQTLGQGPEFLTYFQNEAQLEKSRLLSDRFSAERPKGSFSTLEIQRTEQGDSAMYLCASSLGTSGRSSSYNEQFFGPGTRLTVL.

As regards this clone: Other DNA sequences within the sample encode an identical CDR3. This CDR3 is CASSIKGDTEAFF. The DNA for the CDR3 is TGTGCCAGTAGTATAAAGGGAGACACTGAAGCTTTCTTT. The V gene is TRBV19, the J gene TRBJ1-1; D gene uncertain. V lost 2 bases and J 3 bases, leaving 7 bases between the germline ends. CDR1 and CDR2 (germline): LNHDA, SQIVND (reference sequence). The CDR3 is made up of 13 amino acids.

The rearrangement joins TRBV19 to TRBJ1-5; D is uncertain. The germline gives CDR1 LNHDA, CDR2 SQIVND (reference sequence). V lost 6 bases and J 4 bases, leaving 10 bases between the germline ends. The CDR3 sequence is 13 residues long. In DNA, the CDR3 is TGTGCCAGTAGAGGGAGCCTAAATCAGCCCCAGCATTTT. Its translation: CASRGSLNQPQHF.

The genes are TRBV2 and TRBJ1-5; 7 nucleotides line up with TRBD1. The ends lost 2 bases at V and 4 bases at J; junction bases unmatched: 5. The CDR3 is 15 residues long. Germline loops: CDR1 SNHLY, CDR2 FYNNEI. The CDR3 region is CASSEYGTANQPQHF. The CDR3 DNA reads TGTGCCAGCAGTGAATATGGGACAGCTAATCAGCCCCAGCATTTT. Complete variable domain (other parts from reference TRBV2 and TRBJ1-5): EPEVTQTPSHQVTQMGQEVILRCVPISNHLYFYWYRQILGQKVEFLVSFYNNEISEKSEIFDDQFSVERPDGSNFTLKIRSTKLEDSAMYFCASSEYGTANQPQHFGDGTRLSIL.